The 20 T cell receptor beta chains below come from one sample, sequenced in a study of PD-L1 blockade in urothelial cancer (TCRdb year 2017). The receptor library was made with the immunoSEQ multiplex PCR assay. TCRdb took over this immuneACCESS table, retaining in-frame rearrangements with V and J assigned. Such tables are incomplete; in checked studies, under half of the missing clones stem from an unresolved V gene, and the remainder is unexplained. Present in this sample are around 56,000 clones, 85% to 90% of which were seen just once. Together, the top ten hold 2.5% to 3% of the sample. Sequences were derived from PBMCs, sampled around atezolizumab (anti-PD-L1) treatment. Receptors were obtained from a middle-aged man with urothelial cancer.

The rearrangement joins TRBV5-1 to TRBJ2-1; D is perhaps TRBD2 (6 bases). Germline V CDR1 and CDR2: SGHRS, YFSETQ. This CDR3 is built from 15 residues. V was pared by 4 bases and J by 2 bases, with 13 bases between. CDR3 protein: CASSQLAQPYNEQFF. The CDR3 nucleotides are TGCGCCAGCAGCCAACTAGCCCAACCCTACAATGAGCAGTTCTTC.

This chain uses TRBV6-1 with TRBJ1-4; maybe TRBD1 (5 bases). This CDR3 has 14 residues. V lost 4 bases to trimming and J lost 7 bases, with 13 bases between them. CDR1 is MNHNS and CDR2 is SASEGT in the germline V gene. The CDR3 is CASSGGGGIEKLFF. The CDR3 nucleotides are TGTGCCAGCAGTGGCGGGGGGGGTATTGAAAAACTGTTTTTT.

The V gene is TRBV27, the J gene TRBJ2-7; D might be TRBD2 (6 bases). The CDR3 contains 14 residues. V was clipped by 5 bases and J by 2 bases, with 13 bases between them. Per the germline V gene, CDR1 is MNHEY and CDR2 is SMNVEV (reference sequence). The CDR3 protein is CASSMAGIAYEQYF. The CDR3 nucleotides are TGTGCCAGCAGTATGGCGGGAATTGCCTACGAGCAGTACTTC.

This sequence joins TRBV7-2 and TRBJ2-5, with 7 nucleotides matching TRBD2. The CDR3 runs 15 residues. Trimming at V came to 3 bases and at J to 4 bases, leaving 8 bases not matched to a gene. Germline CDR1 and CDR2: SGHTA and FQGNSA. Here the CDR3 DNA reads TGTGCCAGCAGCTTTACCCTAGCGGAGGGAGAGACCCAGTACTTC. It yields the protein CASSFTLAEGETQYF.

The V gene is TRBV28, the J gene TRBJ2-7, with D uncertain. Germline V gene data show CDR1 as MDHEN and CDR2 as SYDVKM. The germline V and J ends were trimmed by 2 bases and 2 bases, with 10 bases remaining between them. This CDR3 is 14 amino acids long. CDR3 in amino acids: CASSLIAPTYEQYF. The DNA for the CDR3 is TGTGCCAGCAGTTTAATTGCGCCAACCTACGAGCAGTACTTC.

This chain uses TRBV6-1 with TRBJ1-4; D possibly corresponds to TRBD1 (6 bases). The length of the CDR3 is 15 residues. The germline V and J ends were trimmed by 3 bases and 5 bases, with 13 bases remaining between them. Germline loops: CDR1 MNHNS, CDR2 SASEGT. The DNA for the CDR3 is TGTGCCAGCAGTGACGTCGGGGGGCTAAATGAAAAACTGTTTTTT. This codes for CASSDVGGLNEKLFF.

The sample holds a few counts of this clone. The chain couples TRBV18 to TRBJ2-1, with TRBD1 matching 9 bases. The germline V gene encodes CDR1 KGHSH and CDR2 LQKENI. The CDR3 totals 14 residues. V dropped 4 bases and J dropped 7; count of bases not matched to a gene: 5. CDR3 sequence (DNA): TGTGCCAGCTCACGGGGACAGGGTAGGAATGAGCAGTTCTTC. Translating gives CASSRGQGRNEQFF.

As DNA, the CDR3 is TGTGCCAGCAGACTACTACGACAGGGGGGGTCTGAAGCTTTCTTT. This translates into CASRLLRQGGSEAFF. This chain uses TRBV6-5 with TRBJ1-1; 9 bases are shared with TRBD1. From germline, CDR1 is MNHEY and CDR2 SVGAGI. V shed 6 bases and J 6 bases; nucleotides not matched to a gene: 11. The CDR3 length is 15 residues.

Here the CDR3 DNA reads TGTGCCAGCAGTGCGGCTAGCGGGCAAGAGACCCAGTACTTC. The encoded protein is CASSAASGQETQYF. The chain combines TRBV2 with TRBJ2-5; 8 bases align to TRBD2. CDR3 length equals 14 residues. V trimming: 4 bases; J trimming: 2 bases; junction bases outside the gene matches: 3. Germline CDR1 is SNHLY and CDR2 is FYNNEI.

This chain joins TRBV30 and TRBJ1-3; D is unresolved. Per the germline V gene, CDR1 is GTSNPN and CDR2 is SVGIG (reference sequence). There are 12 residues in the CDR3. The chain's CDR3 is CSAKAGGNTIYF. As DNA, the CDR3 is TGTTCCGCAAAAGCGGGCGGAAACACCATATATTTT.

This chain links TRBV7-8 with TRBJ2-1; no definite D call. Trimming stripped 1 base from V and 10 bases from J, with 11 bases between. Germline loops: CDR1 SGHVS, CDR2 FQNEAQ. The length of the CDR3 is 13 residues. CDR3 loop: CASSLESPREQFF. DNA of the CDR3: TGTGCCAGCAGCTTAGAGTCCCCTAGGGAGCAGTTCTTC.

This rearrangement joins TRBV28 to TRBJ1-1, with D hard to call. From germline, CDR1 is MDHEN and CDR2 SYDVKM. This CDR3 spans 12 amino acids. V lost 2 bases and J lost 10, with 11 bases in between. CDR3 in amino acids: CASSLAGLGAFF. CDR3 nucleotides: TGTGCCAGCAGTTTAGCGGGATTGGGAGCTTTCTTT.

This clone has only a few counts. The chain combines TRBV7-2 with TRBJ2-5; 16 positions agree with TRBD2. J was trimmed by 3 bases and V by 5 bases; bases with no gene match: 9. Germline V lookup: CDR1 SGHTA, CDR2 FQGNSA. This CDR3 spans 18 amino acids. The CDR3 bases are TGTGCCAGCAGCCTGGGGACTAGCGGGAGGGCCCTCAAAGAGACCCAGTACTTC. This codes for CASSLGTSGRALKETQYF.

The rearrangement links TRBV7-2 to TRBJ2-2; D gene uncertain. The germline V gene has CDR1 SGHTA and CDR2 FQGNSA. The V end was cut by 5 bases, the J end by 1 base, with 8 bases between. The CDR3 has 14 residues. CDR3: CASSVTKNTGELFF. As DNA, the CDR3 is TGTGCCAGCAGCGTGACAAAGAACACCGGGGAGCTGTTTTTT.

This chain joins TRBV4-1 and TRBJ2-7; TRBD1 aligns across 9 bases. Trimming took 3 bases from V and 3 from J; bases not matched to a gene: 6. Germline loops: CDR1 MGHRA, CDR2 YSYEKL. The CDR3 sequence is 15 residues long. Written as DNA, the CDR3 is TGCGCCAGCAGCCACGGGACAGGGAGGGACTACGAGCAGTACTTC. Translation gives CASSHGTGRDYEQYF.

J is TRBJ1-3 and V is TRBV6-1, with 9 bases aligning to TRBD1. The J segment lost 3 bases and the V segment lost 4 bases, leaving 10 bases of the junction unmatched. CDR3 length: 17 amino acids. CDR1 is MNHNS and CDR2 is SASEGT in the germline V gene. The CDR3 region is CASSAKNLGQGGNTIYF. The DNA for the CDR3 is TGTGCCAGCAGTGCAAAAAACCTGGGACAGGGTGGAAACACCATATATTTT.

The chain recombines TRBV28 with TRBJ2-3, with 9 nucleotides matching TRBD1. The germline V gene has CDR1 MDHEN and CDR2 SYDVKM. The CDR3 loop spans 12 amino acids. V lost 5 bases and J lost 10; bases outside the gene matches: 4. The CDR3 sequence: CASSGTGSAQYF. The CDR3 coding sequence is TGTGCCAGCAGTGGGACAGGGTCGGCGCAGTATTTT.

The chain recombines TRBV7-2 with TRBJ1-2; D gene ambiguous. Trimming left V 5 bases short and J 4 bases short, with 11 bases between. Germline CDR1 and CDR2: SGHTA and FQGNSA. The CDR3 length is 13 residues. CDR3 sequence reads: CASSAPAVYGYTF. CDR3 in DNA: TGTGCCAGCAGCGCGCCGGCGGTCTATGGCTACACCTTC.

This rearrangement joins TRBV19 to TRBJ1-5; D is possibly TRBD1 (6 bases). The CDR3 totals 15 residues. The V end was cut by 5 bases, the J end by 6 bases, with 17 bases between. Germline CDR1 LNHDA, CDR2 SQIVND (reference sequence). The CDR3 loop reads CASSGQRTRFQPQHF. The CDR3 coding sequence is TGTGCCAGTAGTGGACAGCGTACACGCTTTCAGCCCCAGCATTTT.

V gene TRBV28 combines with J gene TRBJ1-2; 9 bases map to TRBD1. This CDR3 is 16 amino acids long. J was trimmed by 4 bases and V by 2 bases; bases with no gene match: 8. CDR1 MDHEN and CDR2 SYDVKM come from the germline V gene. As DNA, the CDR3 is TGTGCCAGCAGTTTAGACGGACAGGGGTTCGGCTATGGCTACACCTTC. This encodes CASSLDGQGFGYGYTF.